What follows are 29 T cell receptor beta chains derived from one specimen sequenced in a study of T cell responses to AZD1222 COVID-19 vaccine. Clones were read by immunoSEQ multiplex PCR, and TCRdb kept only the in-frame ones, dropping some. The table has more than 95,000 clones, over 85% seen once. The sample was peripheral blood, taken on day 0 of AZD1222 vaccination. Receptor source: an adult in good health.

The chain couples TRBV4-1 to TRBJ2-5; no clear D gene. Between the trimmed V and J ends, which lost 5 bases and 5 bases, there was a span of 12 bases. The germline V gene has CDR1 MGHRA and CDR2 YSYEKL. This CDR3 region has 13 residues. The CDR3 spells CASSTLISETQYF. The CDR3 coding sequence is TGCGCCAGCAGCACACTCATATCGGAGACCCAGTACTTC.

CDR3 DNA: TGTGCCAGCAGCTTACGGACAGGGATCAACGAGCAGTACTTC. As protein: CASSLRTGINEQYF. The chain employs TRBV11-3 and TRBJ2-7, with 8 bases that match TRBD1. The CDR3 covers 14 residues. Per germline, CDR1 SGHNT and CDR2 YENEEA. Trimming removed 2 bases from V and 5 bases from J; junction bases left unmatched: 5.

Points on this clone: Other DNA sequences in this sample translate to the same CDR3. This rearrangement joins TRBV30 to TRBJ2-2; D remains unclear. V shed 4 bases and J shed 0 bases, with 6 bases lying between them. The length of the CDR3 is 13 residues. Germline values: CDR1 GTSNPN, CDR2 SVGIG (reference sequence). CDR3 sequence (DNA): TGTGCCTGGACCCTGTCGAACACCGGGGAGCTGTTTTTT. It specifies CAWTLSNTGELFF.

The chain has TRBV5-1 and TRBJ1-2, with D possibly being TRBD1 (6 bases). Germline CDR1 reads SGHRS; CDR2 reads YFSETQ. Trimming took 3 bases from V and 8 from J, leaving 17 bases between them. The CDR3 runs 14 residues. The CDR3 DNA reads as TGCGCCAGCAGCTACACGGCAGGGGTGCAGGGCTACACCTTC. Its protein is CASSYTAGVQGYTF.

This chain links TRBV18 with TRBJ2-7; D may match TRBD1 or TRBD2 (6 bases each). The CDR3 totals 15 residues. V shed 1 base and J shed 6 bases, with 16 bases lying between them. Germline lookup yields CDR1 KGHSH and CDR2 LQKENI. The CDR3 loop is CASSPRHRVGGEQYF. CDR3 bases: TGTGCCAGCTCACCACGGCACAGGGTGGGAGGCGAGCAGTACTTC. Supplemented by reference TRBV18 and TRBJ2-7, the full variable domain reads NAGVMQNPRHLVRRRGQEARLRCSPMKGHSHVYWYRQLPEEGLKFMVYLQKENIIDESGMPKERFSAEFPKEGPSILRIQQVVRGDSAAYFCASSPRHRVGGEQYFGPGTRLTVT.

The rearrangement joins TRBV18 to TRBJ1-3; the D is unclear. This CDR3 is built from 15 residues. Trimming stripped 2 bases from V and 0 bases from J, with 8 bases between. Looked up from germline, CDR1 is KGHSH and CDR2 is LQKENI. Written as DNA, the CDR3 is TGTGCCAGCTCACCAGGTGCGAGCTCTGGAAACACCATATATTTT. Protein: CASSPGASSGNTIYF.

As regards this clone: Other nucleotide sequences in the sample specify the same CDR3. The chain employs TRBV28 and TRBJ2-1; the D is unclear. V lost 3 bases and J 10 bases, leaving 7 bases between the germline ends. The germline gives CDR1 MDHEN, CDR2 SYDVKM. The CDR3 runs 11 residues. DNA of the CDR3: TGTGCCAGCAGTTTTCGCGGAGAGCAGTTCTTC. Amino acids: CASSFRGEQFF.

The chain uses TRBV5-3 and TRBJ2-5; no firm D call. TRBV5-3 is assigned to the ORF class and has an uncertain function. This CDR3 is built from 12 residues. V was pared by 4 bases and J by 7 bases, with 11 bases between. CDR3 nucleotide sequence: TGTGCCAGAAGCATGGCCGAATGGACCCAGTACTTC. As protein: CARSMAEWTQYF.

The V call is TRBV12-5, the J call TRBJ2-2; TRBD2 matches at 9 bases. J was trimmed by 4 bases and V by 5 bases; bases with no gene match: 8. Germline CDR1 LGHNT, CDR2 FRNRAP. The CDR3 runs 16 residues. In DNA form, the CDR3 reads TGTGCTAGTGGTCAAATAGCGGGAGAGGTCACCGGGGAGCTGTTTTTT. Its translation: CASGQIAGEVTGELFF.

V gene TRBV12-3 or TRBV12-4 combines with J gene TRBJ2-7, with no clear D. This CDR3 is 11 amino acids long. V dropped 6 bases and J dropped 6 bases, with 9 bases sitting between them. In DNA, the CDR3 is TGTGCCAGCAGCCCGGGCGGCGAGCAGTACTTC. Encoded protein: CASSPGGEQYF.

The chain has TRBV5-4 and TRBJ2-1; 15 bases map to TRBD2. This CDR3 is 15 amino acids long. Germline CDR1 reads SGHNT; CDR2 reads YYREEE (reference sequence). V gave up 4 bases and J gave up 9 bases; unmatched junction bases: 5. The DNA of the CDR3 is TGTGCCAGCAGCGGATGGACTAGCGGGGGGGGTGAGCAGTTCTTC. Its translation is CASSGWTSGGGEQFF.

The chain couples TRBV30 to TRBJ2-5; perhaps TRBD2 as D (7 bases). Germline loops: CDR1 GTSNPN, CDR2 SVGIG (reference sequence). V was trimmed by 0 bases and J by 5 bases, leaving 16 bases between them. The CDR3 is 15 amino acids. CDR3 in DNA: TGTGCCTGGAGTGTAGGGGGGGCCCCTCGGGAGACCCAGTACTTC. This encodes CAWSVGGAPRETQYF.

The gene calls are TRBV19 and TRBJ2-1; perhaps D is TRBD1 or TRBD2 (6 bases each). Trimming took off 3 bases at V and 4 bases at J, with 16 bases between the two ends. The CDR3 is 16 residues long. CDR1 LNHDA and CDR2 SQIVND come from the germline V gene (reference sequence). The CDR3 DNA reads as TGTGCCAGTAGTATCAATCTCGGGGGCGGATACAATGAGCAGTTCTTC. It encodes CASSINLGGGYNEQFF.

In this sample, this clone turned up a few times. V and J are TRBV4-3 and TRBJ2-2; D gene ambiguous. Trimming cost V 1 base and J 7 bases, with 16 bases left between them. The CDR3 has 16 residues. The germline gives CDR1 LGHNA, CDR2 YSLEER. CDR3 coding DNA: TGCGCCAGCAGCCAAGTCCCCCCCAGAATTCGCGGGGAGCTGTTTTTT. Protein sequence: CASSQVPPRIRGELFF.

CDR3 region: CASSYRGNTEAFF. The CDR3 nucleotides read TGTGCCAGCAGCTACCGGGGAAACACTGAAGCTTTCTTT. V and J are TRBV27 and TRBJ1-1; no clear D gene. The CDR3 totals 13 residues. The V gene lost 6 bases and the J gene lost 2 bases, with 10 bases spanning the gap. CDR1 and CDR2 from the germline V gene are MNHEY and SMNVEV (reference sequence).

This sequence joins TRBV15 and TRBJ2-7; 9 bases line up with TRBD2. This CDR3 has 16 residues. Germline trimming cut 3 bases from V and 2 bases from J; bases unmatched to any gene: 8. Germline CDR1 LNHNV, CDR2 YYDKDF (reference sequence). The CDR3 nucleotides read TGTGCCACCAGCAGTCCCGGCGGGAGGGGGGCCTACGAGCAGTACTTC. It translates to CATSSPGGRGAYEQYF.

This clone turned up a few times. The rearrangement joins TRBV6-4 to TRBJ2-3; 8 positions match TRBD2. CDR3 length: 14 amino acids. V lost 3 bases, J lost 5 bases, and 4 bases stayed unmatched. The V gene's germline CDR1 is MRHNA and CDR2 SNTAGT. CDR3 in amino acids: CASSEGSGRDTQYF. The DNA of the CDR3 is TGTGCCAGCAGTGAGGGAAGCGGGAGAGATACGCAGTATTTT.

Only one count was recorded for this clone. The CDR3: CATSRKSSSYEQYF. Here the CDR3 DNA reads TGTGCCACCAGCAGAAAATCTAGCTCCTACGAGCAGTACTTC. V is TRBV15 and J is TRBJ2-7; D is ambiguous. V was shortened by 2 bases and J by 0 bases, with 8 bases between the two germline ends. The CDR3 is 14 residues long. From germline, CDR1 is LNHNV and CDR2 YYDKDF (reference sequence).

The chain carries TRBV5-1 and TRBJ2-1; a weak D match, TRBD2 (5 bases). The CDR3 totals 15 residues. Trimming shortened V by 1 base and J by 2 bases, and 10 bases separated the two germline ends. CDR1 is SGHRS, CDR2 YFSETQ, per germline. The CDR3, as DNA: TGCGCCAGCAGCTTGACGTGGGAGCCCTACAATGAGCAGTTCTTC. It translates to CASSLTWEPYNEQFF.

The chain combines TRBV6-5 with TRBJ1-1; no clear D gene. With 0 bases removed from V and 2 bases from J, the gap between germline ends came to 7 bases. Germline CDR1 MNHEY, CDR2 SVGAGI. The CDR3 loop spans 14 amino acids. CDR3 residues: CASSYSEINTEAFF. The CDR3, as DNA: TGTGCCAGCAGTTACTCGGAGATAAACACTGAAGCTTTCTTT.

This clone was counted a single time. CDR3 amino acids: CASSPSDNQPQHF. Written as DNA, the CDR3 is TGTGCCAGCTCACCTTCGGACAATCAGCCCCAGCATTTT. This chain connects TRBV18 to TRBJ1-5; D ambiguous. The CDR3 length is 13 residues. Trimming removed 3 bases from V and 3 bases from J, with 6 bases in between. Germline V lookup: CDR1 KGHSH, CDR2 LQKENI.

This clone was recorded a few times. The rearrangement joins TRBV7-9 to TRBJ2-3; TRBD2 aligns across 11 bases. This CDR3 spans 16 amino acids. Per the germline V gene, CDR1 is SEHNR and CDR2 is FQNEAQ (reference sequence). Losses at the gene ends were 6 bases for V and 0 bases for J; bases not matched to a gene: 5. The CDR3: CASSDRLAGSTDTQYF. As DNA, the CDR3 is TGTGCCAGCAGTGATCGACTAGCGGGAAGCACAGATACGCAGTATTTT.

The chain recombines TRBV7-6 with TRBJ2-5, with 9 bases identical to TRBD1. Germline V lookup: CDR1 SGHVS, CDR2 FNYEAQ. The CDR3 sequence is 15 residues long. V lost 5 bases and J lost 5; bases outside the gene matches: 9. The chain's CDR3 is CASSPGQGSMETQYF. DNA for the CDR3: TGTGCCAGCAGCCCCGGACAGGGGAGTATGGAGACCCAGTACTTC.

J is TRBJ2-2 and V is TRBV29-1; the match to TRBD1 covers 10 bases. Trimming at V came to 3 bases and at J to 5 bases, leaving 12 bases not matched to a gene. The CDR3 covers 17 residues. CDR1 is SQVTM and CDR2 is ANQGSEA in the germline V gene. CDR3 region: CSVERGPGQGSTGELFF. CDR3 bases: TGCAGCGTTGAGAGAGGTCCGGGACAGGGGAGTACCGGGGAGCTGTTTTTT.

The chain employs TRBV5-1 and TRBJ1-2; perhaps TRBD1 as D (5 bases). This CDR3 comprises 16 residues. Germline V gene lookup returns CDR1 SGHRS and CDR2 YFSETQ. Trimming pared 1 base from V and 8 bases from J, leaving 21 bases between. Here the CDR3 reads CASSLRTGTAEAGYTF. The CDR3 DNA is TGCGCCAGCAGCTTGCGTACCGGGACGGCGGAGGCGGGCTACACCTTC.

The chain uses TRBV27 and TRBJ1-2, with 7 bases fitting TRBD1. Germline CDR1 MNHEY, CDR2 SMNVEV (reference sequence). The J segment lost 5 bases and the V segment lost 5 bases, leaving 8 bases of the junction unmatched. The CDR3 has 14 residues. CDR3 sequence (DNA): TGTGCCAGCAGTCTCGACAGGGATGGGTATGGCTACACCTTC. Translating gives CASSLDRDGYGYTF.

This chain links TRBV12-5 with TRBJ2-1, with 10 bases that match TRBD2. This CDR3 region has 14 residues. Trimming at V came to 6 bases and at J to 4 bases, leaving 3 bases not matched to a gene. Germline loops: CDR1 LGHNT, CDR2 FRNRAP. The CDR3 protein is CASGPGLAYNEQFF. The CDR3 DNA reads as TGTGCTAGTGGCCCGGGACTAGCGTACAATGAGCAGTTCTTC. The full variable domain, with the rest looked up from reference TRBV12-5 and TRBJ2-1, is DARVTQTPRHKVTEMGQEVTMRCQPILGHNTVFWYRQTMMQGLELLAYFRNRAPLDDSGMPKDRFSAEMPDATLATLKIQPSEPRDSAVYFCASGPGLAYNEQFFGPGTRLTVL.

The CDR3 bases are TGTGCCAGCAGCCAAGATGGGGGCCTAGCGGGAGTGCGGGAGACCCAGTACTTC. Protein sequence: CASSQDGGLAGVRETQYF. V is TRBV3-1 (or the pseudogene TRBV3-2) and J is TRBJ2-5, with TRBD2 matching 10 bases. Trimming took 0 bases from V and 5 from J; bases not matched to a gene: 12. CDR3 size: 18 residues. Germline V gene data show CDR1 as LGHDT and CDR2 as YNNKEL (reference sequence).

This chain joins TRBV2 and TRBJ2-7; TRBD2 is a possible D gene (5 bases). This CDR3 has 15 residues. Germline V gene sequence: CDR1 SNHLY, CDR2 FYNNEI. V was shortened by 6 bases and J by 0 bases, with 15 bases between the two germline ends. The CDR3 DNA follows: TGTGCCAGCAGGGAGTTCGGAGGCTACTCCTACGAGCAGTACTTC. Translation: CASREFGGYSYEQYF.